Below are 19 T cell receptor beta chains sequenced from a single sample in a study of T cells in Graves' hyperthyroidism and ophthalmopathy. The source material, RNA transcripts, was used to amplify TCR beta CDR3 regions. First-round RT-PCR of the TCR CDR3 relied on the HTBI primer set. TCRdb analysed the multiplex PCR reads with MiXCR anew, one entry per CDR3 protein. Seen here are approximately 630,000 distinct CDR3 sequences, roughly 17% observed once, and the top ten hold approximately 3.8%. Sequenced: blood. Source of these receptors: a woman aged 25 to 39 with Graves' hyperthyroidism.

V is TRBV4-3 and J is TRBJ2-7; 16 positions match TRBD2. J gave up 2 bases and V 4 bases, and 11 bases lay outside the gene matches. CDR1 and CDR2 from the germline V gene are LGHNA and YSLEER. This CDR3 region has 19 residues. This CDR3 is CASSRSGTSGREPPYEQYF. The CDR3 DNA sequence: TGCGCCAGCAGCCGCTCCGGGACTAGCGGGAGGGAACCGCCCTACGAGCAGTACTTC.

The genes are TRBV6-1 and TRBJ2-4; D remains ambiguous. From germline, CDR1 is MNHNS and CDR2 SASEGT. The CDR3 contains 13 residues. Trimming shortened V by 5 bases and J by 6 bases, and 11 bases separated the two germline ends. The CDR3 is CASSFSVGNIQYF. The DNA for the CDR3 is TGTGCCAGCAGTTTTTCGGTAGGAAACATTCAGTACTTC.

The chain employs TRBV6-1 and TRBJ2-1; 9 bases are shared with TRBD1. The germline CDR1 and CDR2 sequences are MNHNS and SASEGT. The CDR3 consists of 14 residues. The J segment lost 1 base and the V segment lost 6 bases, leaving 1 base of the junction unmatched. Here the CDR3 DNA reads TGTGCCAGCAGAGGGACAGGGTCCTACAATGAGCAGTTCTTC. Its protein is CASRGTGSYNEQFF.

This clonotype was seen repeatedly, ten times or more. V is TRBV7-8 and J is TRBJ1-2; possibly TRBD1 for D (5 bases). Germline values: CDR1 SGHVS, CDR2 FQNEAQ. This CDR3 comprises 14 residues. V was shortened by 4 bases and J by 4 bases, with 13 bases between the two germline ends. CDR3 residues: CASSSREGGYGYTF. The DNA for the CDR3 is TGTGCCAGCAGCTCCAGGGAAGGTGGCTATGGCTACACCTTC.

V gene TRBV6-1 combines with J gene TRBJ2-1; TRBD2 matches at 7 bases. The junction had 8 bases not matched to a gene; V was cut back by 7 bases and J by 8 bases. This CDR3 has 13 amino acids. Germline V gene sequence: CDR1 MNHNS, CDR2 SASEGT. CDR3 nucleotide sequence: TGTGCCAGCACGGTTAGCGGGTTTGATGAGCAGTTCTTC. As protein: CASTVSGFDEQFF.

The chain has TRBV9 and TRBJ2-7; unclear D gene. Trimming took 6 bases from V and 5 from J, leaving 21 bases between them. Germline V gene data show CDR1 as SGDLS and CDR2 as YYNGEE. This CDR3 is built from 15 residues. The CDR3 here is CASTLSGAPLDEQYF. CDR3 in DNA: TGTGCCAGCACCCTCTCTGGTGCTCCGCTCGACGAGCAGTACTTC.

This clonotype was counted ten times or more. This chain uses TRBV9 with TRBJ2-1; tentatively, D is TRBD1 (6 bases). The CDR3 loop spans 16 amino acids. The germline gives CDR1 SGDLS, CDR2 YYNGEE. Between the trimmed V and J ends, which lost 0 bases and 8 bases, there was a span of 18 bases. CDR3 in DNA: TGTGCCAGCAGCGTAGCGGCTGGCAGGGGTATGGATGAGCAGTTCTTC. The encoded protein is CASSVAAGRGMDEQFF.

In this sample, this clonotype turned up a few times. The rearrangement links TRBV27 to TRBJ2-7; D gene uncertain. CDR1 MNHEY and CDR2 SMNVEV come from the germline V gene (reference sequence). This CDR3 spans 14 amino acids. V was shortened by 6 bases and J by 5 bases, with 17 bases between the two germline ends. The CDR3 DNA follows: TGTGCCAGCAGCAAGGGTTTTTCCTTTCACGAGCAGTACTTC. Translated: CASSKGFSFHEQYF.

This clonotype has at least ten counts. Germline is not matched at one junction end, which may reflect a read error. In DNA form, the CDR3 reads TGCAGTGGGCTAGTCTCCTCCAATGAGCAGTTCTTC. It encodes CSGLVSSNEQFF. The chain has TRBV20-1 and TRBJ2-1; D gene uncertain. The CDR3 contains 12 residues. Germline V gene sequence: CDR1 DFQATT, CDR2 SNEGSKA (reference sequence).

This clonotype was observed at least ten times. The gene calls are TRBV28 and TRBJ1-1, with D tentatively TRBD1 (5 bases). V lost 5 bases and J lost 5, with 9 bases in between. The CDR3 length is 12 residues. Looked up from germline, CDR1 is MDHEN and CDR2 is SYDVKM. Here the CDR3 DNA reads TGTGCCAGCAGTCGCAGGGTGACTGAAGCTTTCTTT. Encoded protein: CASSRRVTEAFF.

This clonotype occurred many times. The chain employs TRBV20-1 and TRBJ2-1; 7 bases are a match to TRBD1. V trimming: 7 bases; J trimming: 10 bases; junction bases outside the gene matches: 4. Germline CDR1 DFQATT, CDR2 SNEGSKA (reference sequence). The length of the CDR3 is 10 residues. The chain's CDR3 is CSVGGGEQFF. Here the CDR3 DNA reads TGCAGTGTAGGGGGCGGCGAGCAGTTCTTC.

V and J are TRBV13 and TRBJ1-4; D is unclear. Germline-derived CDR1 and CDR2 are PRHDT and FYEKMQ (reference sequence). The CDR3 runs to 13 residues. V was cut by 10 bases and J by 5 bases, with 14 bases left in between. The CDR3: CATTLGRNEKLFF. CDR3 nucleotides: TGTGCCACCACGCTCGGACGGAATGAAAAACTGTTTTTT.

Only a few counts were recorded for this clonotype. The CDR3 here is CANTADGQTSFYGYTF. The CDR3 DNA is TGTGCCAACACAGCCGACGGACAGACATCCTTCTATGGCTACACCTTC. The chain recombines TRBV2 with TRBJ1-2; the D gene is possibly TRBD1 (6 bases). CDR3 size: 16 residues. Deletions cut 10 bases from V and 4 bases from J, with 25 bases between. Germline CDR1 is SNHLY and CDR2 is FYNNEI.

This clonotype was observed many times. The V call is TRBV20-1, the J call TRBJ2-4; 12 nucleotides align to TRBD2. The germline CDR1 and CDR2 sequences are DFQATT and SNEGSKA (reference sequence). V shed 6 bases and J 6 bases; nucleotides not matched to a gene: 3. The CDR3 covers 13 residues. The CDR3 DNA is TGCAGTGCGAAACTAGCGGGGGGAAACATTCAGTACTTC. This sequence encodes CSAKLAGGNIQYF.

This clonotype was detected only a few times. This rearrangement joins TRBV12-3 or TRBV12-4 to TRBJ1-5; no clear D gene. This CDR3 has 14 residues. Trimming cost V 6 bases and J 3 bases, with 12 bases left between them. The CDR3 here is CASSLGSYNQPQHF. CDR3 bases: TGTGCCAGCAGCCTGGGTAGTTACAATCAGCCCCAGCATTTT.

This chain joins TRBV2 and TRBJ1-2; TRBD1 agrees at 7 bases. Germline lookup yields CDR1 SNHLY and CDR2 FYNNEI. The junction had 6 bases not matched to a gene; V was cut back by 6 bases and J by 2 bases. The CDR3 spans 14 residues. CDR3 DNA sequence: TGTGCCAGCAGCTTATTGACAGGGAACTATGGCTACACCTTC. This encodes CASSLLTGNYGYTF.

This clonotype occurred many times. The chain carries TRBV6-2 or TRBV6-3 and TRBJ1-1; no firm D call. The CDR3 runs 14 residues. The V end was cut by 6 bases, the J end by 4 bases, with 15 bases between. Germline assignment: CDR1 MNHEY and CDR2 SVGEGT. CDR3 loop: CASSQDGSGTEAFF. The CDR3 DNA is TGTGCCAGCAGCCAGGACGGGTCGGGCACTGAAGCTTTCTTT.

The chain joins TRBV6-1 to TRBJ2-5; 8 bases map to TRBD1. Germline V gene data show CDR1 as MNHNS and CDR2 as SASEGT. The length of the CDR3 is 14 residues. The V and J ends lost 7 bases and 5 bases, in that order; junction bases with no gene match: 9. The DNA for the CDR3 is TGTGCCAGCACTGGCAGGGGGCTACGGGAGACCCAGTACTTC. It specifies CASTGRGLRETQYF.

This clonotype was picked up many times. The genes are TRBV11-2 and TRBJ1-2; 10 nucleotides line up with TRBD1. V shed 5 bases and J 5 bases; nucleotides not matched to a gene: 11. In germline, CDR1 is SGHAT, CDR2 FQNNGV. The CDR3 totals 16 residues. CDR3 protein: CASSPSTGTGAYGYTF. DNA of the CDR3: TGTGCCAGCAGCCCGTCTACCGGGACAGGGGCGTATGGCTACACCTTC.